A selection of T cell receptor beta chains follows, all from one sample in a study of blood T cells in healthy people across ages. From the 5' RACE reads, TCRdb called clonotypes with MiXCR, one entry per CDR3 protein. The sample holds about 730,000 distinct CDR3 sequences, more than 40% seen once. The sample consisted of blood. These TCRs come from a woman aged 60-70 years in good health. Both conserved end residues are part of each CDR3. The D gene is left open where the match is weak. Size is stated for part of the rows, as once, few or many counts, or as a class when the clone is expanded.

>-|few|TRBV20-1|TRBJ1-6
TGCAGTGCTACCGCGGGGGGCGGTAATTCACCCCTCCACTTT
CSATAGGGNSPLHF
>TRBD1|-|TRBV10-3|TRBJ1-2
TGTGCCATCACCTTGGACAGGGGGCGGGATGGCTACACCTTC
CAITLDRGRDGYTF
>-|-|TRBV9|TRBJ2-5
TGTGCCAGCAGCGTAGGGACAGAGAAAGAGACCCAGTACTTC
CASSVGTEKETQYF
>-|-|TRBV3-1|TRBJ2-3
TGTGCCAGCAGTCCGGGGGTGGGACAAGGTACGCAGTATTTT
CASSPGVGQGTQYF
>TRBD1|few|TRBV18|TRBJ1-5
TGTGCCAGCTCAGAACAGGGGGCAAGCAATCAGCCCCAGCATTTT
CASSEQGASNQPQHF
>TRBD2|-|TRBV12-3/TRBV12-4|TRBJ2-7
TGTGCCAGCAGTTTAAGCGCGGGAGGGCCCCACGAGCAGTACTTC
CASSLSAGGPHEQYF
>-|-|TRBV20-1|TRBJ2-5
TGCAGTGCGGAGCGGTCATGGACCCAGTACTTC
CSAERSWTQYF
>-|few|TRBV27|TRBJ1-1
TGTGCCAGCAGTTTATTCGGTAGGGAAGCTTTCTTT
CASSLFGREAFF
>TRBD1|-|TRBV12-3/TRBV12-4|TRBJ2-1
TGTGCCAGCAGTTTGCGAGGGGGCAACTCCTACAGTGAGCAGTTCTTC
CASSLRGGNSYSEQFF
>TRBD1|-|TRBV20-1|TRBJ2-1
TGCAGTGCCGCCTTACAGGGGAGCTCCTACAATGAGCAGTTCTTC
CSAALQGSSYNEQFF
>-|-|TRBV20-1|TRBJ1-1
TGCAGTGCTATAGATCCCAGGGACACTGAAGCTTTCTTT
CSAIDPRDTEAFF
>TRBD2|-|TRBV6-5|TRBJ2-1
TGTGCCGGCACCCAACTAGCGGGGGGTTTTAACAATGAGCAGTTCTTC
CAGTQLAGGFNNEQFF
>-|-|TRBV5-6|TRBJ1-2
TGTGCCAGCAGCCTTCTGCAGGCCTATGGCTACACCTTC
CASSLLQAYGYTF
>-|many|TRBV9|TRBJ2-5
TGTGCCAGCAGCGTAGTCCCTACTGGAGTCCAAGAGACCCAGTACTTC
CASSVVPTGVQETQYF
>TRBD2|-|TRBV7-2|TRBJ2-2
TGTGCCAGCAGCCCAAGGACTAGCGGGAACACCGGGGAGCTGTTTTTT
CASSPRTSGNTGELFF
>-|few|TRBV10-3|TRBJ1-1
TGTGCCATCAGTGAGCCACCGTTGAACACTGAAGCTTTCTTT
CAISEPPLNTEAFF
>TRBD2|-|TRBV29-1|TRBJ2-1
TGCAGCGTTGGGTTAGCGGGAGTGTTAAGGCAGTTCTTC
CSVGLAGVLRQFF
>-|few|TRBV4-2|TRBJ2-1
TGTGCCAGCAGCCAAGATCTCCTTTCTAGCGTGGACTCCTACAATGAGCAGTTCTTC
CASSQDLLSSVDSYNEQFF
>-|few|TRBV10-3|TRBJ1-1
TGTGCCATCAGTGAGTCAACAGCGGCAGAAGCTTTCTTT
CAISESTAAEAFF
>-|-|TRBV30|TRBJ1-6
TGTGCCTGGAGTGTCGGGGTAACCGGTTCACCCCTCCACTTT
CAWSVGVTGSPLHF
>-|-|TRBV5-1|TRBJ2-7
TGCGCCAGCAGCTTGGCAAATTTTGTTGGGCTATTCGGTGAGCAGTACTTC
CASSLANFVGLFGEQYF
>-|-|TRBV20-1|TRBJ2-3
TGCAGTGCACCCGGGGAGCCAGATACGCAGTATTTT
CSAPGEPDTQYF
>-|-|TRBV14|TRBJ1-2
TGTGCCAGCAGCCAAGATACGGGGCCTCGTGGCTACACCTTC
CASSQDTGPRGYTF
>TRBD2|-|TRBV20-1|TRBJ2-1
TGCAGTGCCGAACGAGGGACTAGGGGGGAGCAGTTCTTC
CSAERGTRGEQFF
>TRBD2|-|TRBV20-1|TRBJ2-5
TGCAGTGCTCAAGACGCGGGGGGAGGTTTGGAGACCCAGTACTTC
CSAQDAGGGLETQYF
>TRBD1|-|TRBV16|TRBJ2-5
TGTGCCAGCAGCCAAAACGGCCTGGGACAGGGATCCGCGCAGTACTTC
CASSQNGLGQGSAQYF
>TRBD1|-|TRBV28|TRBJ1-1
TGTGCCAGCAAACTAGACCGGGACAGCACTGAAGCTTTCTTT
CASKLDRDSTEAFF
>TRBD1|few|TRBV3-1|TRBJ2-1
TGTGCCAGCAGCGGCCTGACAGGGGGTGTGGGGGGTTACAATGAGCAGTTCTTC
CASSGLTGGVGGYNEQFF
>-|few|TRBV21-1|TRBJ1-1
TGTGCCAGCAGCAACCCCCCCCTGGTGTATGAAGCTTTCTTT
CASSNPPLVYEAFF
>TRBD2|-|TRBV11-2|TRBJ2-1
TGTGCCAGCAGCTTTTCCAGGACTAGGGGCTACAATGAGCAGTTCTTC
CASSFSRTRGYNEQFF
>TRBD1|-|TRBV28|TRBJ2-7
TGTGCCAGCAACCGACAGGGTTTAAGCTCCGACGAGCAGTACTTC
CASNRQGLSSDEQYF
>-|-|TRBV6-1|TRBJ1-5
TGTGCCAGCAGTGAAGCGAGGTTCGTGGTGGGCAATCAGCCCCAGCATTTT
CASSEARFVVGNQPQHF
>-|-|TRBV6-1|TRBJ2-5
TGTGCCAGCAGCACCCGCAAATTTGCAGCCAGGTACCAAGAGACCCAGTACTTC
CASSTRKFAARYQETQYF
>-|-|TRBV7-8|TRBJ2-3
TGTGCCAGCAGCTATGTACAGGATACGCAGTATTTT
CASSYVQDTQYF
>TRBD2|-|TRBV9|TRBJ2-3
TGTGCCAGCAGCGTTGCACTAGCGGGAGCGGATACGCAGTATTTT
CASSVALAGADTQYF
>-|many|TRBV7-2|TRBJ2-1
TGTGCCAGCACGACGAGCTCCTACAATGAGCAGTTCTTC
CASTTSSYNEQFF
>-|few|TRBV3-1|TRBJ2-7
TGTGCCAGCAGCCCGAATCCCTATCCCTCCTACGAGCAGTACTTC
CASSPNPYPSYEQYF
>TRBD1|few|TRBV18|TRBJ2-7
TGTGCCAGCTCCCAACGGGACAGGGCCTACGAGCAGTACTTC
CASSQRDRAYEQYF
>-|-|TRBV29-1|TRBJ2-5
TGCAGCGTTGACCAGGAGAAAGAGACCCAGTACTTC
CSVDQEKETQYF
>TRBD2|-|TRBV7-2|TRBJ2-7
TGTGCCAGCAGCTTTACTAGCGGGGCTCCCTACGAGCAGTACTTC
CASSFTSGAPYEQYF
>-|-|TRBV5-6|TRBJ2-7
TGTGCCAGCGATAGACAGGGAGGTTCTTGGCAGTACTTC
CASDRQGGSWQYF
>-|-|TRBV7-8|TRBJ2-7
TGTGCCAGCCTGCGGGGCGCAGTGCTTTCCTACGAGCAGTACTTC
CASLRGAVLSYEQYF
>-|-|TRBV6-1|TRBJ1-1
TGTGCCAGCAGTAGGACACCATCTCGACAGCTTCCGAACACTGGAGCTTTCTTT
CASSRTPSRQLPNTGAFF
>TRBD1|few|TRBV5-1|TRBJ1-4
TGCGCCAGCAGCACCGGGAGGGACAGGGTCCTGAATGAAAAACTGTTTTTT
CASSTGRDRVLNEKLFF
>TRBD2|few|TRBV30|TRBJ2-5
TGTGCCTGGGATCCTAGCGGCCAAGAGACCCAGTACTTC
CAWDPSGQETQYF
>-|-|TRBV6-5|TRBJ2-5
TGTGCCAACAGTTTGTCAGGAGTAGAGACCCAGTACTTC
CANSLSGVETQYF
>-|-|TRBV5-5|TRBJ1-5
TGTGCCAGCAGACTTATACCATATCAGCCCCAGCATTTT
CASRLIPYQPQHF
>TRBD2|once|TRBV20-1|TRBJ2-1
TGCAGTGTCACCGGACTAGCGGGAGATAACAATGAGCAGTTCTTC
CSVTGLAGDNNEQFF
>-|-|TRBV27|TRBJ2-3
TGTGCCAGCAGCATGCAGCGGGACAGTAGCCAGTATTTT
CASSMQRDSSQYF
>-|-|TRBV6-5|TRBJ2-1
TGTGCCAGCAGTGAGACAGGAGAGCAGTTCTTC
CASSETGEQFF
>-|-|TRBV7-2|TRBJ1-5
TGTGCCAGCAGCTTAGAGGCGGGACCCCATCAGCCCCAGCATTTT
CASSLEAGPHQPQHF
>-|few|TRBV7-2|TRBJ1-4
TGTGCCAGCAACCCTACGGGAGGTGATAATGAAAAACTGTTTTTT
CASNPTGGDNEKLFF
>-|few|TRBV4-2|TRBJ2-1
TGTGCCAGCAGCGCCAAAGGGGGGAATGAGCAGTTCTTC
CASSAKGGNEQFF
>TRBD2|few|TRBV20-1|TRBJ2-1
TGCAGTGCGCAAAGGGCCGGGACTAGCGGCCCAAATGAGCAGTTCTTC
CSAQRAGTSGPNEQFF
>-|many|TRBV29-1|TRBJ2-3
TGCAGCCAAGACAGCGGGTCAGATACGCAGTATTTT
CSQDSGSDTQYF
>-|few|TRBV7-2|TRBJ2-5
TGTGCCAGCAGCCCAGGACCGAGGACCGAAGAGACCCAGTACTTC
CASSPGPRTEETQYF
>TRBD2|-|TRBV5-1|TRBJ2-5
TGCGCCAGCAGCTCGCAGGGACTAGCGGGGCAAGAGACCCAGTACTTC
CASSSQGLAGQETQYF
>TRBD2|few|TRBV3-1|TRBJ2-1
TGTGCCAGCAGCCAGAGCGGGGGTGAGGGTGAGCAGTTCTTC
CASSQSGGEGEQFF